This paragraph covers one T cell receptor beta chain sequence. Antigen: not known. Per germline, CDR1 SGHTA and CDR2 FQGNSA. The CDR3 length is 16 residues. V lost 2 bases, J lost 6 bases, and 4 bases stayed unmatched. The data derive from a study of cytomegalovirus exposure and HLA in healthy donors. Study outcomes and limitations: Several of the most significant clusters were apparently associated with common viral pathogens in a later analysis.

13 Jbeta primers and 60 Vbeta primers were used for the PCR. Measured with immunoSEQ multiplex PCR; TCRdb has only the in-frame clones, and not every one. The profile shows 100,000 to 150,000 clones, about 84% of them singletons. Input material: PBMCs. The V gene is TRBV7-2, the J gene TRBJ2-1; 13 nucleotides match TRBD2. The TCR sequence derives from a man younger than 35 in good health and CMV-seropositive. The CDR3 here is CASSLTRTSGGNEQFF. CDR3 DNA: TGTGCCAGCAGCTTAACTCGGACTAGCGGGGGCAATGAGCAGTTCTTC. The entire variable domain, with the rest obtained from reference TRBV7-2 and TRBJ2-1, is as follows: GAGVSQSPSNKVTEKGKDVELRCDPISGHTALYWYRQSLGQGLEFLIYFQGNSAPDKSGLPSDRFSAERTGGSVSTLTIQRTQQEDSAVYLCASSLTRTSGGNEQFFGPGTRLTVL.